A single sample is the source of the 10 T cell receptor beta chains below, sequenced in a study of T cells in localized non-small cell lung cancer (TCRdb year 2020). Library method: the immunoSEQ multiplex PCR assay. Here the immuneACCESS table is served through TCRdb, limited to in-frame sequences with V and J called. Missing clones are a known gap in these copies; in checked studies unresolved V genes cover under half, and the rest lacks a known reason. The sample profile shows around 2,800 clones; 30% to 45% of them were found once. The ten biggest clones cover 15% to 20% of the sample. This material consisted of lung tumor tissue, taken before any cancer treatment. The origin of the receptors is a male donor at least 60 years old with stage I squamous cell lung carcinoma.

The chain couples TRBV12-5 to TRBJ1-2; 9 nucleotides align to TRBD1. V trimming: 6 bases; J trimming: 8 bases; junction bases outside the gene matches: 10. The germline gives CDR1 LGHNT, CDR2 FRNRAP. The CDR3 is 14 residues long. DNA of the CDR3: TGTGCTAGTGGCCTGGGACAGGGCCTCGGAGGCTACACCTTC. It codes for CASGLGQGLGGYTF.

This clone has just a few counts. The rearrangement uses TRBV6-8 and TRBJ2-6; TRBD1 might be the D (6 bases). Trimming stripped 5 bases from V and 0 bases from J, with 14 bases between. The germline gives CDR1 MNHGY, CDR2 SAAAGT. The CDR3 has 17 residues. The CDR3 region has the DNA TGTGCCAGCAGTGATCTGGGGGCCGCCTCTGGGGCCAACGTCCTGACTTTC. Translating it yields CASSDLGAASGANVLTF.

This clone is medium-sized in the sample. This sequence joins TRBV11-3 and TRBJ2-3; TRBD2 matches 9 bases. J lost 0 bases, V lost 5 bases, and 9 bases had no gene match. CDR1 and CDR2 from the germline V gene are SGHNT and YENEEA. The CDR3 length is 17 residues. The CDR3 DNA sequence: TGTGCCAGCAGCCCAGCGGGGGGCAGGGTAAGCACAGATACGCAGTATTTT. Encoded protein: CASSPAGGRVSTDTQYF.

The rearrangement joins TRBV29-1 to TRBJ2-1; 7 nucleotides agree with TRBD2. This CDR3 is 14 amino acids long. V gave up 6 bases and J gave up 7 bases; unmatched junction bases: 12. Germline V CDR1 and CDR2: SQVTM, ANQGSEA. The DNA for the CDR3 is TGCAGCGTGGGTAGCGGCCCCGGGGGGAATGAGCAGTTCTTC. The encoded protein is CSVGSGPGGNEQFF.

The gene calls are TRBV18 and TRBJ2-7; D possibly corresponds to TRBD1 (5 bases). V shed 6 bases and J shed 2 bases, with 8 bases lying between them. From germline, CDR1 is KGHSH and CDR2 LQKENI. CDR3 size: 12 residues. This CDR3 is CASSPDTYEQYF. In DNA, the CDR3 is TGTGCCAGCTCTCCGGACACCTACGAGCAGTACTTC.

CDR3 sequence: CASSLFVIGSANEQFF. The DNA of the CDR3 is TGTGCCAGCAGTTTATTCGTCATAGGGTCGGCTAATGAGCAGTTCTTC. The chain couples TRBV28 to TRBJ2-1; D remains unclear. The V gene lost 1 base and the J gene lost 7 bases, with 17 bases spanning the gap. The CDR3 sequence is 16 residues long. Germline V CDR1 and CDR2: MDHEN, SYDVKM.

The chain is built from TRBV19 and TRBJ2-6; D unresolved. The CDR3 contains 15 residues. Between the trimmed V and J ends, which lost 1 base and 1 base, there was a span of 5 bases. The germline V gene encodes CDR1 LNHDA and CDR2 SQIVND (reference sequence). CDR3 amino acids: CASSIAASGANVLTF. CDR3 nucleotide sequence: TGTGCCAGTAGTATAGCGGCGTCTGGGGCCAACGTCCTGACTTTC.

This rearrangement joins TRBV6-8 to TRBJ2-2; no firm D call. Germline CDR1 and CDR2: MNHGY and SAAAGT. The CDR3 length is 13 residues. The V end lost 6 bases, the J end lost 5 bases, and 10 bases lay between the germline ends. CDR3 DNA: TGTGCCAGCAGCCGTGCCGGGACCGGGGAGCTGTTTTTT. The encoded protein is CASSRAGTGELFF.

The chain uses TRBV11-3 and TRBJ2-7, with 7 bases fitting TRBD1. The length of the CDR3 is 14 residues. V shed 6 bases, J shed 2 bases, and the junction held 7 bases outside the gene matches. CDR1 and CDR2 from the germline V gene are SGHNT and YENEEA. The CDR3 nucleotides read TGTGCCAGCAGTCCTAGACAGGGAGCCTACGAGCAGTACTTC. This encodes CASSPRQGAYEQYF.

By sample fraction, this clone is medium-sized. The chain employs TRBV6-8 and TRBJ1-2; D possibly corresponds to TRBD1 (5 bases). Germline V gene lookup returns CDR1 MNHGY and CDR2 SAAAGT. The V gene lost 6 bases and the J gene lost 7 bases, with 15 bases spanning the gap. This CDR3 has 13 amino acids. CDR3 region: CASRTQAGFGYTF. The DNA for the CDR3 is TGTGCCAGCAGGACACAGGCAGGGTTTGGCTACACCTTC.